Below, 29 T cell receptor beta chains from the same sample are listed, as sequenced in a study of early T cells in non-severe SARS-CoV-2 infection. TCRdb fed the 5' RACE reads into MiXCR, producing one record per CDR3 protein. This sample has about 80,000 distinct CDR3 sequences; roughly 12% occur once, and the top ten carry around 15%. The sequenced sample was whole blood, obtained at baseline. Source of these receptors: an adult who was a healthcare worker with PCR-confirmed SARS-CoV-2 infection or an uninfected control (not recorded which). The donor label of this sample is uncertain.

V and J are TRBV5-1 and TRBJ2-1, with a possible D match to TRBD2 (6 bases). Germline CDR1 is SGHRS and CDR2 is YFSETQ. The CDR3 runs 14 residues. The V gene lost 7 bases and the J gene lost 5 bases, with 16 bases spanning the gap. Here the CDR3 reads CASCSGEADNEQFF. The CDR3 bases are TGCGCCAGCTGTTCGGGGGAGGCAGACAATGAGCAGTTCTTC.

This clonotype showed up many times. The genes are TRBV13 and TRBJ2-3; D is unresolved. Germline CDR1 PRHDT, CDR2 FYEKMQ (reference sequence). The V end lost 5 bases, the J end lost 1 base, and 4 bases lay between the germline ends. The CDR3 has 12 amino acids. As DNA, the CDR3 is TGTGCCAGCAGCACCGGCACAGATACGCAGTATTTT. Translated, it gives CASSTGTDTQYF. The whole variable domain, filled in from reference TRBV13 and TRBJ2-3, reads AAGVIQSPRHLIKEKRETATLKCYPIPRHDTVYWYQQGPGQDPQFLISFYEKMQSDKGSIPDRFSAQQFSDYHSELNMSSLELGDSALYFCASSTGTDTQYFGPGTRLTVL.

In DNA, the CDR3 is TGTGCCAGCAGCTCGGTGGACCGCGACACAGATACGCAGTATTTT. Translating it yields CASSSVDRDTDTQYF. The chain couples TRBV11-2 to TRBJ2-3; D gene ambiguous. The CDR3 is 15 amino acids. The germline V gene encodes CDR1 SGHAT and CDR2 FQNNGV. Trimming stripped 4 bases from V and 2 bases from J, with 13 bases between.

This clonotype was counted a few times. Here the CDR3 DNA reads TGTGCCAGCAGCCCGGGACTAGCGGGGGTCGCTACCTACGAGCAGTACTTC. Its protein is CASSPGLAGVATYEQYF. V usage is TRBV7-2 and J usage is TRBJ2-7, with 14 bases lining up with TRBD2. The ends lost 5 bases at V and 2 bases at J; junction bases unmatched: 8. The CDR3 totals 17 residues. From germline, CDR1 is SGHTA and CDR2 FQGNSA.

The chain joins TRBV19 to TRBJ2-3; no clear D. V dropped 0 bases and J dropped 0 bases, with 25 bases sitting between them. Germline CDR1 and CDR2: LNHDA and SQIVND (reference sequence). The length of the CDR3 is 21 residues. The CDR3 DNA is TGTGCCAGTAGTATAGATCCCCCAGCCAAGGGCCGAACTACGAGCACAGATACGCAGTATTTT. As protein: CASSIDPPAKGRTTSTDTQYF.

V usage is TRBV25-1 and J usage is TRBJ1-6, with 7 bases fitting TRBD1. After removal of 3 bases from V and 7 bases from J, the junction contained 9 bases not matched to a gene. The CDR3 has 16 residues. The V gene's germline CDR1 is MGHDK and CDR2 SYGVNS. The CDR3 is CASSDAKGAVNSPLHF. The CDR3, as DNA: TGTGCCAGCAGTGACGCAAAGGGGGCCGTAAATTCACCCCTCCACTTT.

This clonotype was seen at least ten times. V gene TRBV29-1 combines with J gene TRBJ1-1, with TRBD1 matching over 7 bases. Germline assignment: CDR1 SQVTM and CDR2 ANQGSEA. Losses at the gene ends were 4 bases for V and 1 base for J; bases not matched to a gene: 6. CDR3 length: 14 residues. The DNA of the CDR3 is TGCAGCGTTGCGGGGACAGAGAGGAACACTGAAGCTTTCTTT. It is translated as CSVAGTERNTEAFF.

The table lists this clonotype with a few counts. The chain carries TRBV4-2 and TRBJ1-1; D not resolved. Germline CDR1 and CDR2: LGHNA and YNFKEQ. The V gene lost 0 bases and the J gene lost 7 bases, with 12 bases spanning the gap. This CDR3 has 14 residues. This CDR3 reads CASSQDPATREAFF. The CDR3 bases are TGTGCCAGCAGCCAAGATCCGGCTACCCGTGAAGCTTTCTTT.

The rearrangement uses TRBV12-3 or TRBV12-4 and TRBJ2-3; D is ambiguous. Trimming removed 6 bases from V and 7 bases from J, with 11 bases in between. The CDR3 covers 12 residues. DNA of the CDR3: TGTGCCAGCAGCCCGTCTGGTCATACGCAGTATTTT. This translates into CASSPSGHTQYF.

The chain employs TRBV10-2 and TRBJ2-6, with D perhaps matching TRBD1 or TRBD2 (5 bases each). This CDR3 is built from 16 residues. Trimming pared 8 bases from V and 5 bases from J, leaving 19 bases between. CDR1 is WSHSY and CDR2 is SAAADI in the germline V gene. The CDR3 coding sequence is TGCGCCAGCCAACCGTCCGGGGCGAGCTGGGCCAACGTCCTGACTTTC. Translation gives CASQPSGASWANVLTF.

V gene TRBV11-3 combines with J gene TRBJ2-5; D remains ambiguous. The germline V gene has CDR1 SGHNT and CDR2 YENEEA. This CDR3 is built from 20 residues. Trimming shortened V by 6 bases and J by 4 bases, and 33 bases separated the two germline ends. CDR3 protein: CASSPRTDPNSHSRSETQYF. CDR3 coding DNA: TGTGCCAGCAGTCCCAGGACGGACCCCAATTCTCATTCTCGGTCAGAGACCCAGTACTTC. The whole variable domain, remainder taken from reference TRBV11-3 and TRBJ2-5, is EAGVVQSPRYKIIEKKQPVAFWCNPISGHNTLYWYLQNLGQGPELLIRYENEEAVDDSQLPKDRFSAERLKGVDSTLKIQPAELGDSAVYLCASSPRTDPNSHSRSETQYFGPGTRLLVL.

This chain joins TRBV5-1 and TRBJ2-1, with TRBD2 matching over 7 bases. V trimming: 4 bases; J trimming: 3 bases; junction bases outside the gene matches: 10. This CDR3 is 16 amino acids long. Germline V gene data show CDR1 as SGHRS and CDR2 as YFSETQ. The CDR3 nucleotides read TGCGCCAGCAGCCCTACTAGCGCTTACCTCTACAATGAGCAGTTCTTC. This codes for CASSPTSAYLYNEQFF.

V and J are TRBV24-1 and TRBJ2-1; 7 nucleotides agree with TRBD1. The CDR3 totals 15 residues. Germline CDR1 and CDR2: KGHDR and SFDVKD. The V and J ends lost 4 bases and 2 bases, in that order; junction bases with no gene match: 4. The DNA for the CDR3 is TGTGCCACCAGTGAAACCGGGACAGCCTACAATGAGCAGTTCTTC. Translated, it gives CATSETGTAYNEQFF.

For the CDR3, the DNA is TGTGCCAGCAACGTTTATAGCAATCAGCCCCAGCATTTT. It specifies CASNVYSNQPQHF. The chain carries TRBV6-1 and TRBJ1-5; D remains unclear. Looked up from germline, CDR1 is MNHNS and CDR2 is SASEGT. The CDR3 sequence is 13 residues long. The ends were cut back, 7 bases at V and 0 bases at J, with 7 bases in the middle.

This clonotype was recorded a few times. The chain combines TRBV19 with TRBJ1-2; no clear D. Trimming removed 5 bases at V and 3 bases at J, with 16 bases between. The germline CDR1 and CDR2 sequences are LNHDA and SQIVND (reference sequence). The length of the CDR3 is 15 residues. The CDR3 sequence is CASSVSVTDYYGYTF. The CDR3 DNA is TGTGCCAGTAGTGTCTCCGTGACGGATTACTATGGCTACACCTTC. Using reference TRBV19 and TRBJ1-2 for the parts outside the CDR3, the full variable domain is DGGITQSPKYLFRKEGQNVTLSCEQNLNHDAMYWYRQDPGQGLRLIYYSQIVNDFQKGDIAEGYSVSREKKESFPLTVTSAQKNPTAFYLCASSVSVTDYYGYTFGSGTRLTVV.

This clonotype showed up many times. V and J are TRBV6-4 and TRBJ2-1; no clear D. Germline V gene data show CDR1 as MRHNA and CDR2 as SNTAGT. Deletions cut 5 bases from V and 5 bases from J, with 10 bases between. This CDR3 spans 13 amino acids. The CDR3 region is CASSSQSDNEQFF. DNA for the CDR3: TGTGCCAGCAGTAGCCAGAGCGACAATGAGCAGTTCTTC.

This clonotype was counted ten times or more. This chain uses TRBV7-9 with TRBJ1-1, with D perhaps TRBD1 (6 bases). V was clipped by 8 bases and J by 10 bases, with 17 bases between them. Germline CDR1 is SEHNR and CDR2 is FQNEAQ (reference sequence). The CDR3 spans 12 residues. The DNA for the CDR3 is TGTGCCAGCCGCTCGGCAGGGGCTGTAGCTTTCTTT. Translated, it gives CASRSAGAVAFF.

This clonotype was seen many times. The chain joins TRBV12-5 to TRBJ2-5; 15 bases are a match to TRBD2. The V gene end was trimmed by 9 bases and the J gene end by 7 bases; junction bases not matched to a gene: 12. The CDR3 contains 16 residues. Germline lookup yields CDR1 LGHNT and CDR2 FRNRAP. The CDR3 coding sequence is TGTGCTAGCCAATCACCGGGACTAGCGGGGGGCGTGACCCAGTACTTC. Its protein is CASQSPGLAGGVTQYF.

This clonotype came up a few times. V gene TRBV12-3 or TRBV12-4 combines with J gene TRBJ1-6; D uncertain. The CDR3 has 12 residues. Trimming removed 6 bases at V and 10 bases at J, with 10 bases between. The CDR3 is CASSPVGSPLHF. CDR3 nucleotides: TGTGCCAGCAGCCCGGTGGGGTCACCCCTCCACTTT.

There are many counts of this clonotype. V usage is TRBV29-1 and J usage is TRBJ2-5; D unresolved. Germline CDR1 and CDR2: SQVTM and ANQGSEA. The CDR3 loop spans 12 amino acids. V was clipped by 7 bases and J by 5 bases, with 14 bases between them. This CDR3 is CSGRMNWETQYF. Written as DNA, the CDR3 is TGCAGCGGGAGAATGAACTGGGAGACCCAGTACTTC.

This clonotype came up a few times. The chain uses TRBV7-6 and TRBJ1-1; no firm D call. V was shortened by 1 base and J by 6 bases, with 6 bases between the two germline ends. The CDR3 sequence is 12 residues long. Germline loops: CDR1 SGHVS, CDR2 FNYEAQ. The CDR3 sequence: CASSLGRSEAFF. CDR3 sequence (DNA): TGTGCCAGCAGCTTAGGCCGGTCTGAAGCTTTCTTT.

This clonotype has more than one count but fewer than ten. V and J are TRBV18 and TRBJ2-2; either TRBD1 or TRBD2 may supply D (5 bases each). There are 13 residues in the CDR3. Germline lookup yields CDR1 KGHSH and CDR2 LQKENI. V was trimmed by 0 bases and J by 6 bases, leaving 5 bases between them. CDR3 region: CASSPPGAGELFF. CDR3 DNA sequence: TGTGCCAGCTCACCACCGGGGGCCGGGGAGCTGTTTTTT.

The chain couples TRBV7-7 to TRBJ2-1, with D possibly TRBD2 on 6 matching bases. CDR1 SSHAT and CDR2 FNYEAQ come from the germline V gene (reference sequence). Trimming removed 5 bases at V and 9 bases at J, with 14 bases between. CDR3 size: 13 residues. This CDR3 reads CASSPQLAGEQFF. The CDR3, as DNA: TGTGCCAGCAGCCCCCAACTAGCCGGTGAGCAGTTCTTC.

CDR3 protein: CASRSGTDSYEQYF. In DNA form, the CDR3 reads TGTGCCAGCAGAAGTGGGACTGATTCCTACGAGCAGTACTTC. This chain uses TRBV14 with TRBJ2-7, with a weak D call TRBD2 (6 bases). Per the germline V gene, CDR1 is SGHDN and CDR2 is FVKESK. CDR3 length: 14 amino acids. V was cut by 6 bases and J by 1 base, with 13 bases left in between.

This clonotype was recorded at least ten times. The gene calls are TRBV7-2 and TRBJ1-1, with D unclear. Germline CDR1 and CDR2: SGHTA and FQGNSA. The V end lost 1 base, the J end lost 0 bases, and 9 bases lay between the germline ends. The CDR3 contains 15 residues. CDR3 coding DNA: TGTGCCAGCAGCTTAGGGGTCTTCATGAACACTGAAGCTTTCTTT. It yields the protein CASSLGVFMNTEAFF. The variable domain in full, completed from reference TRBV7-2 and TRBJ1-1, reads GAGVSQSPSNKVTEKGKDVELRCDPISGHTALYWYRQSLGQGLEFLIYFQGNSAPDKSGLPSDRFSAERTGGSVSTLTIQRTQQEDSAVYLCASSLGVFMNTEAFFGQGTRLTVV.

This clonotype appeared many times. V is TRBV13 and J is TRBJ2-3, with D possibly being TRBD1 (6 bases). Trimming removed 3 bases at V and 4 bases at J, with 17 bases between. CDR1 PRHDT and CDR2 FYEKMQ come from the germline V gene (reference sequence). CDR3 length: 16 residues. Here the CDR3 reads CASSFGLDSRADTQYF. The CDR3 DNA reads TGTGCCAGCAGCTTCGGCTTGGACAGCCGGGCAGATACGCAGTATTTT.

This chain joins TRBV10-3 and TRBJ1-2; 8 bases map to TRBD1. With 10 bases clipped from V and 0 bases from J, the junction kept 4 bases outside the gene matches. The germline V gene encodes CDR1 ENHRY and CDR2 SYGVKD. The CDR3 has 13 residues. CDR3 amino acids: CATQTGANYGYTF. The CDR3 nucleotides are TGTGCCACCCAGACAGGGGCTAACTATGGCTACACCTTC.

This clonotype was recorded many times. The chain joins TRBV4-3 to TRBJ1-1; D may be TRBD1 (6 bases). CDR1 LGHNA and CDR2 YSLEER come from the germline V gene. Trimming left V 1 base short and J 7 bases short, with 13 bases between. The CDR3 sequence is 14 residues long. The chain's CDR3 is CASSQGNRASEAFF. Here the CDR3 DNA reads TGCGCCAGCAGCCAAGGGAACAGGGCGAGTGAAGCTTTCTTT.

V is TRBV30 and J is TRBJ2-5, with D unresolved. Trimming shortened V by 4 bases and J by 4 bases, and 7 bases separated the two germline ends. Germline V gene lookup returns CDR1 GTSNPN and CDR2 SVGIG (reference sequence). The CDR3 totals 11 residues. The CDR3 DNA sequence: TGTGCCTGGAAGTCGGGAGAGACCCAGTACTTC. Translating gives CAWKSGETQYF.